The subject of this entry is one TCR beta chain. V lost 0 bases to trimming and J lost 2 bases, with 8 bases between them. Germline assignment: CDR1 SEHNR and CDR2 FQNEAQ (reference sequence). The CDR3 totals 16 residues. Using its own MiXCR run on the PCR reads, TCRdb lists one record per CDR3 protein. The sample lists approximately 320,000 distinct CDR3 sequences; about 23% were seen once. This record comes from a study of molecular identifiers for immune sequencing clone quantification. Sample: naive CD8+ T cells from blood, with Jurkat cell RNA spiked in. Indicated subset: FACS-sorted CD8+CD4-CCR7+CD45RA+ naive T cells. This TCR derives from a human donor in good health. Some libraries in this study had Jurkat cell RNA spiked in. This chain connects TRBV7-9 to TRBJ2-6; tentative D call: TRBD1 (6 bases). As DNA, the CDR3 is TGTGCCAGCAGCTTAGCTGGGGGCCCTGGGGCCAACGTCCTGACTTTC. It is translated as CASSLAGGPGANVLTF.